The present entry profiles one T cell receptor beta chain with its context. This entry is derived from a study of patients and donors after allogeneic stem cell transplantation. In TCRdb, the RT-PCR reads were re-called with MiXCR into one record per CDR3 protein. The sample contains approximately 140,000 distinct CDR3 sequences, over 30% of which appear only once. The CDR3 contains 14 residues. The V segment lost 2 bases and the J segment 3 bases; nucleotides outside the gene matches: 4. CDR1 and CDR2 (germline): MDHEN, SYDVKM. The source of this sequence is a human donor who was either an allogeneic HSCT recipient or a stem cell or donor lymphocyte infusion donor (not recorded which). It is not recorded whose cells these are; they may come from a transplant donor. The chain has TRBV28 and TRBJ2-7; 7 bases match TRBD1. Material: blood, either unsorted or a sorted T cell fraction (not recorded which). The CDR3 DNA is TGTGCCAGCAGTTTAGTCCAGGGGGTCTACGAGCAGTACTTC. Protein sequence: CASSLVQGVYEQYF.